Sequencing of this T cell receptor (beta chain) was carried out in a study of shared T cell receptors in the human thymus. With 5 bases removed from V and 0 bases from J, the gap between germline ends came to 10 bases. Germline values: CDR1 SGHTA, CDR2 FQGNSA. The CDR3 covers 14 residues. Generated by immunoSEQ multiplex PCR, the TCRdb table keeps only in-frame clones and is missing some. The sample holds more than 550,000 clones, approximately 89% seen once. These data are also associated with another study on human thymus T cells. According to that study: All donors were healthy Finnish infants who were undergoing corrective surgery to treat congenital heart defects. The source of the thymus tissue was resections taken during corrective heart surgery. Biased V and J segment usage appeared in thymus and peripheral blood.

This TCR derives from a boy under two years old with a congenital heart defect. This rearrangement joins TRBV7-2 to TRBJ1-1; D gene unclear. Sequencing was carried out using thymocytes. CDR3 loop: CASSPAVLNTEAFF. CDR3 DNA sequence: TGTGCCAGCAGCCCAGCGGTCCTGAACACTGAAGCTTTCTTT.